This entry describes one T cell receptor (beta chain). The sample comes from a study of technical replicates of blood from several donors. CDR3 length equals 17 residues. Trimming took 1 base from V and 5 from J; bases not matched to a gene: 11. The germline CDR1 and CDR2 sequences are MNHNS and SASEGT. The table came from immunoSEQ multiplex PCR; TCRdb's copy has only in-frame clones and leaves some out. The data show under 90,000 clones, around 96% seen once. The rearrangement links TRBV6-1 to TRBJ2-5; 9 nucleotides line up with TRBD2. The sample taken for sequencing was T cells isolated from PBMCs. The receptor's source is a human donor in good health. The DNA of the CDR3 is TGTGCCAGCAGTGAAGGTCTAGCGGGGATTTTAGGGGAGACCCAGTACTTC. This encodes CASSEGLAGILGETQYF.